The clone carrying this T cell receptor (beta chain) was counted a single time. Its antigen is unknown. This sample is part of a study of cytomegalovirus exposure and HLA in healthy donors. CDR3 size: 15 residues. The junction had 5 bases not matched to a gene; V was cut back by 1 base and J by 5 bases. CDR1 and CDR2 (germline): SEHNR, FQNEAQ (reference sequence). This PCR relied on a set of 60 Vbeta primers and 13 Jbeta primers. The method was immunoSEQ multiplex PCR; TCRdb's version includes in-frame clones alone and lacks a portion of them. The table lists about 220,000 clones, around 76% of them singletons, with 5% to 6% in the top ten. Regarding the study as a whole: Earlier analysis found most TCR beta V segments productive about 90% or about 30% of the time.

What was sequenced was PBMCs. This receptor was identified in a woman aged 40 to 49 in good health and CMV-seropositive. V is TRBV7-9 and J is TRBJ1-1; 9 bases align to TRBD1. For the CDR3, the DNA is TGTGCCAGCAGCTTAGGGACAGGGGTTGATACTGAAGCTTTCTTT. It is translated as CASSLGTGVDTEAFF.